Shown below are 15 T cell receptor beta chains from a single sample sequenced in a study of cytomegalovirus exposure and HLA in healthy donors. The PCR contained 60 Vbeta and 13 Jbeta primers. Only in-frame clones appear in the TCRdb table, and some are missing; sequencing was by immunoSEQ multiplex PCR. The profile covers under 200,000 clones, with roughly 80% appearing a single time and 1.7% taken by the ten largest. The source material was PBMCs. The source of these receptors is a woman aged 18-29 years in good health and CMV-seronegative.

V gene TRBV4-2 combines with J gene TRBJ1-1; D unclear. This CDR3 spans 18 amino acids. V lost 0 bases to trimming and J lost 0 bases, with 17 bases between them. Germline values: CDR1 LGHNA, CDR2 YNFKEQ. The CDR3 DNA follows: TGTGCCAGCAGCCAAGATCCTCGTGAGGAGGGAGTGAACACTGAAGCTTTCTTT. Its translation is CASSQDPREEGVNTEAFF.

This chain joins TRBV7-6 and TRBJ2-5, with a tentative D call TRBD2 (5 bases). This CDR3 has 16 amino acids. The V and J ends lost 4 bases and 5 bases respectively, with 20 bases between them. CDR1 SGHVS and CDR2 FNYEAQ come from the germline V gene. CDR3 nucleotides: TGTGCCAGCAGCTCCTCCAGCTGGAGGTTAGGGGAGACCCAGTACTTC. Translation: CASSSSSWRLGETQYF.

Here the CDR3 reads CASSLVVGNTEAFF. In nucleotides, the CDR3 is TGCGCCAGCAGCTTGGTAGTCGGGAACACTGAAGCTTTCTTT. The rearrangement joins TRBV5-1 to TRBJ1-1; D call uncertain. The CDR3 spans 14 residues. Trimming took off 0 bases at V and 1 base at J, with 7 bases between the two ends. The V gene's germline CDR1 is SGHRS and CDR2 YFSETQ.

The chain is built from TRBV29-1 and TRBJ1-3, with 7 bases identical to TRBD1. V lost 4 bases and J lost 2; bases outside the gene matches: 2. The germline V gene has CDR1 SQVTM and CDR2 ANQGSEA. This CDR3 has 13 residues. CDR3 nucleotide sequence: TGCAGCGTTGCAGACAGGGCTGGAAACACCATATATTTT. It translates to CSVADRAGNTIYF.

The chain joins TRBV7-2 to TRBJ2-1; D remains ambiguous. This CDR3 is 14 amino acids long. V lost 0 bases and J lost 5, with 8 bases in between. Looked up from germline, CDR1 is SGHTA and CDR2 is FQGNSA. CDR3 sequence reads: CASSLALRDNEQFF. In DNA, the CDR3 is TGTGCCAGCAGCTTAGCGTTACGGGACAATGAGCAGTTCTTC.

The V gene is TRBV29-1, the J gene TRBJ1-1; perhaps TRBD1 as D (5 bases). Germline CDR1 reads SQVTM; CDR2 reads ANQGSEA. Between the trimmed V and J ends, which lost 6 bases and 0 bases, there was a span of 20 bases. The CDR3 contains 16 residues. The CDR3 is CSVDDSLQLLNTEAFF. The CDR3 DNA reads as TGCAGCGTCGACGACAGTCTTCAACTGCTGAACACTGAAGCTTTCTTT.

This clone was found a few times. The V call is TRBV10-1, the J call TRBJ2-7, with 10 positions matching TRBD2. The length of the CDR3 is 15 residues. The junction had 3 bases not matched to a gene; V was cut back by 2 bases and J by 2 bases. Germline V gives CDR1 WNHNN, CDR2 SYGVQD (reference sequence). CDR3 protein: CASSEGTSGAYEQYF. DNA for the CDR3: TGCGCCAGCAGTGAGGGTACTAGCGGGGCCTACGAGCAGTACTTC.

The rearrangement joins TRBV5-6 to TRBJ2-2, with 13 bases lining up with TRBD2. Looked up from germline, CDR1 is SGHDT and CDR2 is YYEEEE. The V segment lost 3 bases and the J segment 7 bases; nucleotides outside the gene matches: 9. The CDR3 runs to 17 residues. The CDR3 DNA sequence: TGTGCCAGCAGCTGGGGGACTAGCGGGGTATACGGCGGGGAGCTGTTTTTT. Its protein product is CASSWGTSGVYGGELFF.

The chain combines TRBV2 with TRBJ2-2, with 7 bases identical to TRBD2. J gave up 4 bases and V 6 bases, and 8 bases lay outside the gene matches. The CDR3 consists of 15 residues. Germline CDR1 reads SNHLY; CDR2 reads FYNNEI. The CDR3 reads CASRGTKLGTGELFF. CDR3 DNA sequence: TGTGCCAGCAGGGGGACTAAGCTAGGCACCGGGGAGCTGTTTTTT.

This chain joins TRBV4-3 and TRBJ1-6; D perhaps matches TRBD1 (5 bases). In germline, CDR1 is LGHNA, CDR2 YSLEER. V lost 5 bases to trimming and J lost 6 bases, with 14 bases between them. The length of the CDR3 is 15 residues. The CDR3 DNA follows: TGCGCCAGCAGCGTACAGGAGACTTCTAATTCACCCCTCCACTTT. This sequence encodes CASSVQETSNSPLHF.

J is TRBJ1-1 and V is TRBV18, with a weak D call TRBD1 (5 bases). Germline loops: CDR1 KGHSH, CDR2 LQKENI. This CDR3 region has 13 residues. V dropped 2 bases and J dropped 2 bases, with 6 bases sitting between them. As DNA, the CDR3 is TGTGCCAGCTCACCAACAGGTAACACTGAAGCTTTCTTT. It specifies CASSPTGNTEAFF.

This clone was observed a handful of times. The genes are TRBV28 and TRBJ1-2; D may be TRBD1 (6 bases). This CDR3 contains 13 residues. Germline CDR1 and CDR2: MDHEN and SYDVKM. Trimming shortened V by 6 bases and J by 6 bases, and 14 bases separated the two germline ends. In DNA, the CDR3 is TGTGCCAGCAGCTTTATTACAGGGAATGGCTACACCTTC. Its protein product is CASSFITGNGYTF.

V gene TRBV27 combines with J gene TRBJ2-5, with 7 nucleotides matching TRBD1. Germline values: CDR1 MNHEY, CDR2 SMNVEV (reference sequence). This CDR3 is built from 14 residues. The trim removed 3 bases at V and 1 base at J, leaving 2 bases unmatched. CDR3 sequence (DNA): TGTGCCAGCAGTTTCCGACAGGGCCAAGAGACCCAGTACTTC. Protein sequence: CASSFRQGQETQYF.

The gene calls are TRBV6-5 and TRBJ1-6; tentative D call: TRBD1 (6 bases). Germline CDR1 is MNHEY and CDR2 is SVGAGI. The CDR3 has 14 residues. Trimming cost V 6 bases and J 4 bases, with 10 bases left between them. The CDR3 DNA reads TGTGCCAGCAGAGGGGGGGGTTATAATTCACCCCTCCACTTT. Translated, it gives CASRGGGYNSPLHF.

J is TRBJ2-1 and V is TRBV11-2, with 8 bases matching TRBD2. Germline CDR1 is SGHAT and CDR2 is FQNNGV. J gave up 7 bases and V 7 bases, and 6 bases lay outside the gene matches. The CDR3 covers 13 residues. In DNA, the CDR3 is TGTGCCAGCACCTCTAGCGGGCTAAATGAGCAGTTCTTC. This codes for CASTSSGLNEQFF.